Presented here are 17 T cell receptor beta chains from one specimen sequenced in a study of post-analysis software for immune sequencing data. Study-wide points: Comparison of patients with controls showed five TRBV segments more frequent in patients, TRBV5-6, TRBV5-1 and TRBV20-1 among them.

These receptors have no known antigen. Unique molecular identifiers were built into the TCR beta cDNA libraries. Using its own MiXCR run on the PCR reads, TCRdb lists one record per CDR3 protein. Altogether around 700,000 distinct CDR3 sequences are present, approximately 59% being singletons, with the ten largest covering about 11%. The material sequenced was blood. The receptors were sampled from a girl under 10 years old with multiple sclerosis.

A few counts support this clonotype. The chain uses TRBV7-2 and TRBJ2-5, with TRBD2 identical over 10 bases. This CDR3 comprises 15 residues. CDR1 and CDR2 (germline): SGHTA, FQGNSA. The V segment lost 5 bases and the J segment 5 bases; nucleotides outside the gene matches: 8. CDR3 nucleotides: TGTGCCAGCAGCCCCCCTAGCGGGGGTGAGGAGACCCAGTACTTC. Amino acids: CASSPPSGGEETQYF.

V is TRBV5-4 and J is TRBJ1-1; 9 bases map to TRBD1. Germline assignment: CDR1 SGHNT and CDR2 YYREEE (reference sequence). This CDR3 has 15 amino acids. J was trimmed by 4 bases and V by 0 bases; bases with no gene match: 4. CDR3 sequence: CASSLAPTGGTEAFF. CDR3 DNA sequence: TGTGCCAGCAGCTTGGCCCCGACAGGGGGCACTGAAGCTTTCTTT.

The chain links TRBV6-5 to TRBJ1-2; D perhaps matches TRBD1 (5 bases). With 2 bases removed from V and 8 bases from J, the gap between germline ends came to 18 bases. Germline CDR1 reads MNHEY; CDR2 reads SVGAGI. The length of the CDR3 is 15 residues. Written as DNA, the CDR3 is TGTGCCAGCAGTTACGTGGAGGGGAGGACGGGAGGCTACACCTTC. Translation: CASSYVEGRTGGYTF.

This clonotype appeared a single time. The chain is built from TRBV29-1 and TRBJ2-5, with 7 nucleotides matching TRBD1. This CDR3 has 12 amino acids. Per the germline V gene, CDR1 is SQVTM and CDR2 is ANQGSEA. V was clipped by 7 bases and J by 3 bases; unmatched bases: 5. CDR3 protein: CSGPTGKETQYF. As DNA, the CDR3 is TGCAGCGGACCGACAGGGAAAGAGACCCAGTACTTC.

The rearrangement links TRBV11-2 to TRBJ2-3; TRBD2 agrees at 7 bases. This CDR3 region has 17 residues. CDR1 and CDR2 (germline): SGHAT, FQNNGV. Losses at the gene ends were 0 bases for V and 0 bases for J; bases not matched to a gene: 6. CDR3 region: CASSLDRGSGSTDTQYF. In DNA, the CDR3 is TGTGCCAGCAGCTTAGATCGCGGTAGCGGGAGCACAGATACGCAGTATTTT.

This clonotype came up a few times. V usage is TRBV10-3 and J usage is TRBJ2-1; weak D call: TRBD2 (6 bases). Trimming left V 11 bases short and J 9 bases short, with 17 bases between. Germline V gene sequence: CDR1 ENHRY, CDR2 SYGVKD. The CDR3 consists of 12 residues. The CDR3 DNA reads as TGTGCCCTCCTGACGGAGGGGAGTGAGCAGTTCTTC. The encoded protein is CALLTEGSEQFF.

This sequence joins TRBV5-4 and TRBJ2-7; 7 nucleotides match TRBD2. Germline CDR1 is SGHNT and CDR2 is YYREEE (reference sequence). Losses at the gene ends were 4 bases for V and 5 bases for J; bases not matched to a gene: 6. The CDR3 has 13 residues. As DNA, the CDR3 is TGTGCCAGCAGCGATTTAGGGAGGGACGAGCAGTACTTC. Protein sequence: CASSDLGRDEQYF.

The rearrangement uses TRBV2 and TRBJ2-3; weak D call: TRBD2 (6 bases). CDR1 SNHLY and CDR2 FYNNEI come from the germline V gene. CDR3 size: 16 residues. V was trimmed by 4 bases and J by 3 bases, leaving 17 bases between them. The CDR3 region is CASSAGGIVMTDTQYF. CDR3 DNA: TGTGCCAGCAGTGCCGGAGGGATCGTGATGACAGATACGCAGTATTTT.

Only one count was recorded for this clonotype. The chain carries TRBV3-1 and TRBJ1-1, with 7 bases identical to TRBD1. Germline values: CDR1 LGHDT, CDR2 YNNKEL (reference sequence). V gave up 2 bases and J gave up 7 bases; unmatched junction bases: 1. The CDR3 sequence is 12 residues long. The CDR3 sequence is CASSQTGVEAFF. The CDR3 DNA sequence: TGTGCCAGCAGCCAAACAGGGGTTGAAGCTTTCTTT.

This rearrangement joins TRBV6-5 to TRBJ2-7; 7 bases are shared with TRBD2. CDR1 is MNHEY and CDR2 is SVGAGI in the germline V gene. The CDR3 extends over 15 amino acids. V lost 5 bases to trimming and J lost 1 base; unmatched junction nucleotides: 8. CDR3 sequence reads: CASSPALGGSYEQYF. CDR3 in DNA: TGTGCCAGCAGTCCCGCCCTCGGGGGGTCCTACGAGCAGTACTTC.

The chain couples TRBV12-3 or TRBV12-4 to TRBJ2-4; no firm D call. The CDR3 is 12 amino acids. V lost 8 bases and J 5 bases, leaving 10 bases between the germline ends. The CDR3 bases are TGTGCCAGCGGAACAGTCCAAAACATTCAGTACTTC. Its translation is CASGTVQNIQYF.

This clonotype was counted only a few times. The J gene is TRBJ2-7, the V gene TRBV20-1; D tentatively fits TRBD1 or TRBD2 (7 bases each). The last part of the DNA fits TRBJ2-5 better; the J call may be wrong. This CDR3 has 14 amino acids. Germline V gene sequence: CDR1 DFQATT, CDR2 SNEGSKA (reference sequence). DNA of the CDR3: TGCAGTGCTAGTGGGGCGCAGGGGGAGGGGACCCAGTACTTC. Residues: CSASGAQGEGTQYF.

This clonotype was observed once. One end of the junction is discordant with germline, which a read error may explain. CDR3 in DNA: TGCGCCAGCAGCTTCCCGGGACAGGGTGATCAAGCTTTCTTC. This encodes CASSFPGQGDQAFF. The V call is TRBV5-1, the J call TRBJ1-1, with 9 bases that match TRBD1. Germline V gene sequence: CDR1 SGHRS, CDR2 YFSETQ. This CDR3 is 14 amino acids long.

The chain combines TRBV6-5 with TRBJ1-2; TRBD1 matches 8 bases. The CDR3 spans 15 residues. The germline V gene has CDR1 MNHEY and CDR2 SVGAGI. V lost 6 bases to trimming and J lost 4 bases; unmatched junction nucleotides: 10. CDR3 loop: CASSRTGILTYGYTF. CDR3 DNA: TGTGCCAGCAGCCGGACAGGGATTCTGACCTATGGCTACACCTTC.

The rearrangement links TRBV24-1 to TRBJ2-3; D is possibly TRBD1 (6 bases). V lost 4 bases to trimming and J lost 6 bases, with 25 bases between them. Germline values: CDR1 KGHDR, CDR2 SFDVKD. This CDR3 region has 18 residues. DNA of the CDR3: TGTGCCACCAGTGAGCTAAGAACCGGGACAAACCTAGGTGATACGCAGTATTTT. Amino acids: CATSELRTGTNLGDTQYF.

The chain links TRBV15 to TRBJ2-3, with 9 positions matching TRBD2. From germline, CDR1 is LNHNV and CDR2 YYDKDF (reference sequence). This CDR3 comprises 16 residues. Trimming at V came to 5 bases and at J to 6 bases, leaving 12 bases not matched to a gene. This CDR3 is CATSPQSGGNWDTQYF. In DNA form, the CDR3 reads TGTGCCACCAGCCCTCAAAGCGGGGGGAACTGGGATACGCAGTATTTT. Full variable domain (rest looked up from reference TRBV15 and TRBJ2-3): DAMVIQNPRYQVTQFGKPVTLSCSQTLNHNVMYWYQQKSSQAPKLLFHYYDKDFNNEADTPDNFQSRRPNTSFCFLDIRSPGLGDTAMYLCATSPQSGGNWDTQYFGPGTRLTVL.

The CDR3 here is CASSLPDSSYEQYV. The CDR3 coding sequence is TGTGCCAGCAGTCTTCCTGACAGCTCCTACGAGCAGTACGTC. The rearrangement uses TRBV6-2 or TRBV6-3 and TRBJ2-7, with D maybe TRBD1 (5 bases). This CDR3 is built from 14 residues. Germline lookup yields CDR1 MNHEY and CDR2 SVGEGT. Trimming pared 5 bases from V and 0 bases from J, leaving 11 bases between.